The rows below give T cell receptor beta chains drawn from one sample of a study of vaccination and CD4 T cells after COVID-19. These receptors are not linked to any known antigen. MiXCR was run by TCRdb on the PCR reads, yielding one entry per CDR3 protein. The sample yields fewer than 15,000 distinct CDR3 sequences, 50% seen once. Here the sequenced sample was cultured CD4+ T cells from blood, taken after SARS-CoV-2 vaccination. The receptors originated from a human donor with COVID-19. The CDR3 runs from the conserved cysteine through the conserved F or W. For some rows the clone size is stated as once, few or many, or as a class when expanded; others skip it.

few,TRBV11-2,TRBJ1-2,CASSDLGGYGYTF
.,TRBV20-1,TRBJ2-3,CSARELGAGTDTQYF
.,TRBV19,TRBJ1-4,CASSIAGQGRTNEKLFF
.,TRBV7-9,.,CASSSLRAQGLKETQYF
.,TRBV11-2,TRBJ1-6,CASSYPQGPYNSPLHF
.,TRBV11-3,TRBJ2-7,CASSLLSGQGAGEQYF
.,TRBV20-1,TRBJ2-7,CSAWGQGEYEQYF
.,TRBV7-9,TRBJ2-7,CASSLYTYEQYF
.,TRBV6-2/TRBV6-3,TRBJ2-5,CASSPGGAGEGETQYF
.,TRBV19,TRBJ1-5,CASSIGGRVDQPQHF
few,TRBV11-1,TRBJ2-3,CASRNIPPGAGTDTQYF
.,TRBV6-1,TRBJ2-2,CASKTGTGSTGELFF
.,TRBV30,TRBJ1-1,CAWQGAEDTEAFF
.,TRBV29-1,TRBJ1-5,CSVAGAGTGGNQPQHF
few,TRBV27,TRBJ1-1,CASSLGYEAFF
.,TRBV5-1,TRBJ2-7,CASSLRQGYYEQYF
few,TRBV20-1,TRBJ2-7,CSARGTGVHEQYF
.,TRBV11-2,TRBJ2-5,CASSQGVLRETQYF
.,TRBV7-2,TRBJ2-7,CASSLGAGREQYF
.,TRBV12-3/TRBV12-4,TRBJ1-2,CASSFTRTYGYTF
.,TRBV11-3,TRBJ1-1,CASSSVFPRNTEAFF
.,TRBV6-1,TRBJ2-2,CASSEPSGTLNTGELFF
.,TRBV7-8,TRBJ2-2,CASSLATGGLTGELFF
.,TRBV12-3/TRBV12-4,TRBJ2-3,CASSSRGTGVADTQYF
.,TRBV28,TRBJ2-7,CASSPPIPGNEQYF
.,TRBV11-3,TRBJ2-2,CASSPDGAGELFF
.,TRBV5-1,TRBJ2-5,CASSFRNSQETQYF
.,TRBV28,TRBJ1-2,CASPGTGRYGYTF
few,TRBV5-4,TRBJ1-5,CASSLEPYQPQHF
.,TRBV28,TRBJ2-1,CAINRGGLNNEQFF
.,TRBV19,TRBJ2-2,CASSAQGNTGELFF
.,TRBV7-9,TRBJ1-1,CASSLETGANTEAFF
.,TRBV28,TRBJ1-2,CASSSDRGRWRHYGYTF
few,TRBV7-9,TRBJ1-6,CASSPDRGSPLHF
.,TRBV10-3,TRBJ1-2,CAIMQGGDYGYTF
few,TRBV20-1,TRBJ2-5,CSARDSSSSQETQYF
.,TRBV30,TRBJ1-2,CAWSTRWGNYGYTF
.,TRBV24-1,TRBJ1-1,CATSDIGPMLDTEAFF
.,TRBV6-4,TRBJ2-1,CASSDSGLAGLNEQFF
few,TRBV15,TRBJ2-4,CATSRDQGLRENIQYF
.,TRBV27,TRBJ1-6,CASSPIRGNRSPLHF
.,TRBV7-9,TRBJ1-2,CASSLALTGRGNGYTF